This TCR beta chain was sequenced for a study of glioma-infiltrating T cells. General study findings and limits: Gliomas, especially low-grade, showed above-expected tissue-blood divergence; non-neoplastic patients showed below. CDR3 overlap between tissue and blood was very small.

The CDR3 has 16 amino acids. CDR1 is MGHDK, CDR2 SYGVNS, per germline. Trimming shortened V by 3 bases and J by 0 bases, and 14 bases separated the two germline ends. Amplification of TCR alpha and beta CDR3 regions from RNA used iRepertoire nested multiplex PCR. For one-step reverse transcription and amplification, 100-400 ng of tissue mRNA or PBMC total RNA was used. TCRdb processed the multiplex PCR reads anew with MiXCR; each CDR3 protein has one entry. The sample shows 150,000 to 200,000 distinct CDR3 sequences, around 30% of them seen only once. This clonotype was seen at least ten times. Its antigen is as yet unknown.

This receptor was taken from a human donor with low-grade glioma or glioblastoma, undergoing nonglioma brain surgery, or in good health (not recorded which). Sequencing used glioma tissue, nonneoplastic brain tissue, or PBMCs (not recorded which). The chain has TRBV25-1 and TRBJ1-2; a weak D match, TRBD1 (5 bases). The CDR3 sequence: CASSDPEGKANYGYTF. The CDR3 bases are TGTGCCAGCAGTGATCCAGAGGGGAAAGCTAACTATGGCTACACCTTC.